This is a list of T cell receptor beta chains from one sample in a study of regulatory dendritic cells for organ transplantation. Sequencing was performed with immunoSEQ multiplex PCR; in TCRdb, only in-frame clones are kept and a portion is missing. Altogether about 3,500 clones are present, just under 60% being singletons, with the ten largest covering about 20%. No antigens are known for them. The sequencing sample was made of memory CD8+ T cells from blood cultured with dendritic cells. These receptors came from a human donor in good health. CDR3s include the opening cysteine and the closing phenylalanine or tryptophan. D genes are given only for firm matches. Clone size is stated in some rows and not others, as once, few, many or a class when expanded.

NA NA TRBJ2-1 TRBV18 TGTGCCAGCTCACCGTCTGACGCTAGGAGGGTGTTCTTC CASSPSDARRVFF
TRBD2 NA TRBJ2-3 TRBV5-6 TGTGCCAGCAGCCCAGGGAGGGGCACAGATACGCAGTATTTT CASSPGRGTDTQYF
TRBD2 NA TRBJ2-1 TRBV19 TGTGCCAGTAGTGGGGGACTAGTCGAGCAGTTCTTC CASSGGLVEQFF
NA large TRBJ1-1 TRBV9 TGTGCCAGCAGCATGAGTTACAGGGTGAACACTGAAGCTTTCTTT CASSMSYRVNTEAFF
NA NA TRBJ2-6 TRBV4-1 TGCGCCAGCAGCCAAGAGTACAGGACAAATGACGCTGGGGCCAACGTCCTGACTTTC CASSQEYRTNDAGANVLTF
NA NA TRBJ2-5 TRBV29-1 TGCAGCGTTGAAGGAGCGGATTACCAAGAGACCCAGTACTTC CSVEGADYQETQYF
NA NA TRBJ1-2 TRBV6-5 TGTGCCAGCAGTCCCGGGGAGGAGAACTATGGCTACACCTTC CASSPGEENYGYTF
TRBD2 NA TRBJ2-5 TRBV5-1 TGCGCCAGCAGCTTGGAAGTGTTGGGAGCGGGGGGAAGACAAGAGACCCAGTACTTC CASSLEVLGAGGRQETQYF
NA NA TRBJ1-3 TRBV27 TGTGCCAGCAGTTTATCGCGGGCGGTGGGAAACACCATATATTTT CASSLSRAVGNTIYF
NA few TRBJ2-2 TRBV29-1 TGCAGCGCTTCCGGCGGCGCGGGGGAGCTGTTTTTT CSASGGAGELFF
NA once TRBJ2-7 TRBV7-9 TGTGCCAGCAGCTTAGAGAGGGCAGGTTCCTACGAGCAGTACTTC CASSLERAGSYEQYF
TRBD1 NA TRBJ1-1 TRBV5-6 TGTGCCAGCAGCTGGAGCCCAGGAGGGGGCGAGGAAGCTTTCTTT CASSWSPGGGEEAFF
NA NA TRBJ2-3 TRBV21-1 TGTGCCAGCAGCATAAGGCCCGGGACAGGACCCACCGGGGATACGCAGTATTTT CASSIRPGTGPTGDTQYF
TRBD1 NA TRBJ1-4 TRBV9 TGTGCCAGCAGCGTAGGGACAGGGAAGGTGGAGAAACTGTTTTTT CASSVGTGKVEKLFF
TRBD1 NA TRBJ2-1 TRBV7-2 TGTGCCAGCAGCCGGAAACGACAGGGGGTCGATGAGCAGTTCTTC CASSRKRQGVDEQFF
NA few TRBJ2-5 TRBV5-1 TGCGCCAGCAGCCTAAGACAACCCCAAGAGACCCAGTACTTC CASSLRQPQETQYF
TRBD1 once TRBJ2-7 TRBV11-3 TGTGCCAGCAGCTACCGGGGACAGCAGACCTACGAGCAGTACTTC CASSYRGQQTYEQYF
NA NA TRBJ2-3 TRBV6-5 TGTGCCAGCAGTTACTCGACGGGGGAGACCACAGATACGCAGTATTTT CASSYSTGETTDTQYF
NA NA TRBJ2-1 TRBV27 TGTGCCAGCAGTCCTGCCGCGCCCTCCTACAATGAGCAGTTCTTC CASSPAAPSYNEQFF
TRBD1 NA TRBJ1-1 TRBV4-2 TGTGCCAGCAGCCAAGATGACAGGGGGAGCGATGAAGCTTTCTTT CASSQDDRGSDEAFF
NA NA TRBJ2-4 TRBV13 TGTGCCAGCAGCTTGGGGACATCCCTAGCCAAAAACATTCAGTACTTC CASSLGTSLAKNIQYF
NA few TRBJ2-7 TRBV2 TGTGCCAGCAGTGAAACAGGCTACGAGCAGTACTTC CASSETGYEQYF
NA NA TRBJ2-7 TRBV9 TGTGCCAGCAGCGTAGATGGCGGGGTTTCCTACGAGCAGTACTTC CASSVDGGVSYEQYF
NA NA TRBJ1-1 TRBV19 TGTGCCAGTAGTATGGGGGCCAGGCCCTTGAACACTGAAGCTTTCTTT CASSMGARPLNTEAFF
NA NA TRBJ1-6 TRBV7-2 TGTGCCAGCAGCTTAGAACCCGGGTTACACTCACCCCTCCACTTT CASSLEPGLHSPLHF
NA NA TRBJ2-7 TRBV4-1 TGCGCCAGCAGCCTCGTCGGTAGCGAGCAGTACTTC CASSLVGSEQYF
TRBD1 NA TRBJ1-5 TRBV7-9 TGTGCCAGCAGTCAGGGGGCTAGCAATCAGCCCCAGCATTTT CASSQGASNQPQHF
NA NA TRBJ1-1 TRBV9 TGTGCCAGCAGCGTAGAGGAAGGGAGGATGAACACTGAAGCTTTCTTT CASSVEEGRMNTEAFF
TRBD1 NA TRBJ2-1 TRBV4-1 TGCGCCAGCAGCCAAGATAACAGGGGGCCGGGTGAGCAGTTCTTC CASSQDNRGPGEQFF
NA few TRBJ2-5 TRBV19 TGTGCCAGTAGTATAGACCATCAAGAGACCCAGTACTTC CASSIDHQETQYF
TRBD2 NA TRBJ2-5 TRBV7-2 TGTGCCAGCAGCTTAGCAGCGGGATTAGGTAGCGGGGGGGCTGAAGAGACCCAGTACTTC CASSLAAGLGSGGAEETQYF
TRBD1 once TRBJ1-3 TRBV6-5 TGTGCCAGCCTTGACAGGGGCTCTGGAAACACCATATATTTT CASLDRGSGNTIYF
NA NA TRBJ1-5 TRBV18 TGTGCCAGCTCACCCGGACGGGACAATCAGCCCCAGCATTTT CASSPGRDNQPQHF
TRBD1 NA TRBJ1-1 TRBV7-9 TGTGCCAGCAGCTTAGCACAGGGGTACACTGAAGCTTCCTTT CASSLAQGYTEASF
TRBD1 NA TRBJ1-5 TRBV4-2 TGTGCCAGCAGCCAAGAGGCAGGGGGATATAGCAATCAGCCCCAGCATTTT CASSQEAGGYSNQPQHF
TRBD1 NA TRBJ2-7 TRBV7-9 TGTGCCAGCAGCTTAGTACTCCAGGGGGACAACGAGCAGTACTTC CASSLVLQGDNEQYF
NA few TRBJ2-5 TRBV11-2 TGTGCCAGCAGACAGTGGGGGGGCCAGGAGACCCAGTACTTC CASRQWGGQETQYF
TRBD2 few TRBJ2-3 TRBV6-1 TGTGCCAGCAGTTCGGGACTATTAGATACGCAGTATTTT CASSSGLLDTQYF
TRBD2 NA TRBJ2-2 TRBV6-5 TGTGCCAGCAGTGATGGGGAGGGCTCCGGGGAGCTGTTTTTT CASSDGEGSGELFF
TRBD1 NA TRBJ2-2 TRBV9 TGTGCCAGCAGCGGGTACCGGGACAGGGGCACCGGGGAGCTGTTTTTT CASSGYRDRGTGELFF
TRBD2 NA TRBJ2-3 TRBV13 TGTGCCAGCAGCTCCGGGACTATAGGAGATACGCAGTATTTT CASSSGTIGDTQYF
TRBD1 NA TRBJ2-7 TRBV27 TGTGCCAGCAGTTTATCGGTGAACAGGGGCGAGCAGTACTTC CASSLSVNRGEQYF
NA large TRBJ2-3 TRBV4-2 TGTGCCAGCAGCCAAGATTCTAGGGGGGGAGATACGCAGTATTTT CASSQDSRGGDTQYF
TRBD2 few TRBJ2-2 TRBV4-2 TGTGCCAGCAGCCAAGAACTAGCGGGGGGGCCCCCCGGGGAGCTGTTTTTT CASSQELAGGPPGELFF
NA few TRBJ1-6 TRBV27 TGTGCCAGCAGTGCCACTTTAGTCTATAATTCACCCCTCCACTTT CASSATLVYNSPLHF
NA few TRBJ2-3 TRBV5-5 TGTGCCAGCAGCCAAGATATGCGGGGAACAGATACGCAGTATTTT CASSQDMRGTDTQYF
TRBD2 NA TRBJ2-1 TRBV5-1 TGCGCCAGTACGACTAGCGGGGGGTACAATGAGCAGTTCTTC CASTTSGGYNEQFF
NA NA TRBJ2-5 TRBV6-1 TGTGCCACTGGGGCTACGGAGACCCAGTACTTC CATGATETQYF
TRBD2 few TRBJ2-5 TRBV19 TGTGCCAGTAGTCCAGGGACTAGCGGGGACCAAGAGACCCAGTACTTC CASSPGTSGDQETQYF
TRBD1 NA TRBJ1-1 TRBV7-9 TGTGCCAGCAGCTCCCAGGCAGGGGGCTACACTGAAGCTTTCTTT CASSSQAGGYTEAFF
NA NA TRBJ1-1 TRBV4-1 TGCGCCAGCAGCCAAGGGGCAGGGGCCGAATGGGCTTTCTTT CASSQGAGAEWAFF
NA few TRBJ1-2 TRBV5-6 TGTGCCAGCAGCTTGGCAGGGGTCCATGGCTACACCTTC CASSLAGVHGYTF
TRBD2 few TRBJ2-5 TRBV7-9 TGTGCCAGCAGCTTGGGCGGGGGGTACCAAGAGACCCAGTACTTC CASSLGGGYQETQYF
TRBD1 medium-sized TRBJ1-1 TRBV11-2 TGTGCCAGCAGCTTAGCGGGGGACAGGAAAACAGCTTTCTTT CASSLAGDRKTAFF
TRBD1 NA TRBJ1-5 TRBV23-1 TGCGCCAGCAGATCAAGACCAACAGGGGGGCCTTGGCGGGTGGGCAATCAGCCCCAGCATTTT CASRSRPTGGPWRVGNQPQHF